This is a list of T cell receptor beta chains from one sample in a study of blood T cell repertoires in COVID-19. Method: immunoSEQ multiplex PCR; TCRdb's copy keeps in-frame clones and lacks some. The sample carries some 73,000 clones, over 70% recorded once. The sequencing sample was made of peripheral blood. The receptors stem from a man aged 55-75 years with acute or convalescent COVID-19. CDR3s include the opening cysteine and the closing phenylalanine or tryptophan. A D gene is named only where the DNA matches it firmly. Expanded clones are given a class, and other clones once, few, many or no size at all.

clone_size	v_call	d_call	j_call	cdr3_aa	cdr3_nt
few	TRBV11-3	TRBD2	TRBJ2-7	CASSPRRSGGGKQYF	TGTGCCAGCAGCCCCCGGCGTAGCGGGGGAGGTAAGCAGTACTTC
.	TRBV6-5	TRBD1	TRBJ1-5	CASSGTGNNQPQHF	TGTGCCAGCTCCGGGACAGGGAATAATCAGCCCCAGCATTTT
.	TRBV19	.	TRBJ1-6	CASSITGPSPLHF	TGTGCCAGTAGTATCACAGGGCCTTCACCCCTCCACTTT
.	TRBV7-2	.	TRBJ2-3	CASSLNGGVEDTQYF	TGTGCCAGCAGCTTAAACGGAGGGGTGGAAGATACGCAGTATTTT
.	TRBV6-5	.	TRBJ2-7	CASRPTGPYEQYF	TGTGCCAGCAGACCCACTGGTCCCTACGAGCAGTACTTC
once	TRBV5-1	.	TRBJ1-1	CASSSQAGEGTEAFF	TGCGCCAGCAGCTCCCAGGCCGGGGAGGGCACTGAAGCTTTCTTT
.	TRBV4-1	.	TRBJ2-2	CASSQGGLEHVNTGELFF	TGCGCCAGCAGCCAAGGTGGACTGGAGCATGTGAACACCGGGGAGCTGTTTTTT
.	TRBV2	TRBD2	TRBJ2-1	CASSREATNEQFF	TGTGCCAGCAGTCGGGAGGCTACCAATGAGCAGTTCTTC
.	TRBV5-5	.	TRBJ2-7	CASSLDGKRGGEQYF	TGTGCCAGCAGCTTGGACGGAAAAAGGGGCGGCGAGCAGTACTTC
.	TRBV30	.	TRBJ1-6	CAWSVAGLDSPLHF	TGTGCCTGGAGTGTCGCAGGGTTGGATTCACCCCTCCACTTT
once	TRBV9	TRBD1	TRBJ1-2	CASSPGQGGYTF	TGTGCCAGCAGCCCGGGACAGGGAGGCTACACCTTC
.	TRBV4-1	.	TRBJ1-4	CASSQSRMGGPGEEKLFF	TGCGCCAGCAGCCAATCCCGAATGGGGGGGCCAGGGGAGGAAAAACTGTTTTTT
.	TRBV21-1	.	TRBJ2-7	CASSNLQGCEQYF	TGTGCCAGCAGCAACCTACAGGGGTGCGAGCAGTACTTC
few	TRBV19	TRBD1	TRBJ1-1	CASSPGQTNTEAFF	TGTGCCAGTAGTCCGGGACAGACGAACACTGAAGCTTTCTTT
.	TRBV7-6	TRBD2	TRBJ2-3	CASSLGPGLAGTQYF	TGTGCCAGCAGCCTAGGTCCGGGACTAGCGGGAACGCAGTATTTT
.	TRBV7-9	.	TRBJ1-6	CASSLYGGVHSPLHF	TGTGCCAGCAGCTTATATGGGGGGGTCCATTCACCCCTCCACTTT
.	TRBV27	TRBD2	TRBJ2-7	CASTRTSGSPMYF	TGTGCCAGCACAAGGACTAGCGGGAGCCCCATGTACTTC